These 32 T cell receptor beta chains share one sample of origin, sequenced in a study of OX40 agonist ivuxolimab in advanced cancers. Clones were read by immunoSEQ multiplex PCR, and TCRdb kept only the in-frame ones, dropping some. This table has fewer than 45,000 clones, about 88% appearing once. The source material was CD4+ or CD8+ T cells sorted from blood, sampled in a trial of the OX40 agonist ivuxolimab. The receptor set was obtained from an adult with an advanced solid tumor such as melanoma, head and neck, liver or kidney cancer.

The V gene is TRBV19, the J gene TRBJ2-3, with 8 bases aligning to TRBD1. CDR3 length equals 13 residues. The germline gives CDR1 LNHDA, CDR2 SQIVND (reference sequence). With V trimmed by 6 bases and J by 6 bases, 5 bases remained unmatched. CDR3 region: CASSGQGPDTQYF. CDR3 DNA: TGTGCCAGTAGCGGACAGGGCCCCGATACGCAGTATTTT.

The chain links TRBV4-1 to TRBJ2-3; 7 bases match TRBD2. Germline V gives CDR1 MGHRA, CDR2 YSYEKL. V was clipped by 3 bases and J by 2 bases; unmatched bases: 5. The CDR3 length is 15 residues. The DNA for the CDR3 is TGCGCCAGCAGCCAGCTAGCGGACCACACAGATACGCAGTATTTT. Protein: CASSQLADHTDTQYF.

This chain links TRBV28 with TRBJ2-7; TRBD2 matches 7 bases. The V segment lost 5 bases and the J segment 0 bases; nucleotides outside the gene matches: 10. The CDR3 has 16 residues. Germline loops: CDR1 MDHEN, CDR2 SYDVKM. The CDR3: CASSPVQRDPSYEQYF. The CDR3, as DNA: TGTGCCAGCAGTCCAGTACAGCGGGACCCCTCCTACGAGCAGTACTTC.

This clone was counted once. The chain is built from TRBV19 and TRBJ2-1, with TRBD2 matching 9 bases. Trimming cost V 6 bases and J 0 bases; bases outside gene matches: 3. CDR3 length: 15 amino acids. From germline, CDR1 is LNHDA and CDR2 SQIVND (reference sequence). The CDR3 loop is CASSLSGGSYNEQFF. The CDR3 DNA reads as TGTGCCAGTAGCCTTAGCGGGGGCTCCTACAATGAGCAGTTCTTC.

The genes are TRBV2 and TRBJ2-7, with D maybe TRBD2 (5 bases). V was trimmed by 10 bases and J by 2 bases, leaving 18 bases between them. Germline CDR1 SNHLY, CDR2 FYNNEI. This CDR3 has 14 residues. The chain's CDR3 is CATLVAGPAYEQYF. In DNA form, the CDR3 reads TGTGCCACCCTGGTGGCGGGCCCGGCCTACGAGCAGTACTTC. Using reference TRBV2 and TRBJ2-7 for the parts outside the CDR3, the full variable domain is EPEVTQTPSHQVTQMGQEVILRCVPISNHLYFYWYRQILGQKVEFLVSFYNNEISEKSEIFDDQFSVERPDGSNFTLKIRSTKLEDSAMYFCATLVAGPAYEQYFGPGTRLTVT.

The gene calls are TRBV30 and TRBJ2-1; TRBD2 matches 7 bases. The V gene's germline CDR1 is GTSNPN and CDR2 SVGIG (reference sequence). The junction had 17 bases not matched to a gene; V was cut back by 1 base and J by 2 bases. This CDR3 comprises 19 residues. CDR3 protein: CAWSAVFILGTSAYNEQFF. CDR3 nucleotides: TGTGCCTGGAGTGCTGTTTTTATCTTAGGTACTAGCGCCTACAATGAGCAGTTCTTC.

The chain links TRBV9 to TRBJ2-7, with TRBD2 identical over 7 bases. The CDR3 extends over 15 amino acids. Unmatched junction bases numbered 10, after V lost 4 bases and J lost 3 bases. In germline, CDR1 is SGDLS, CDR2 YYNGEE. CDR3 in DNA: TGTGCCAGCAGCCCCCGGGCGGGAGTAAGCTACGAGCAGTACTTC. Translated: CASSPRAGVSYEQYF. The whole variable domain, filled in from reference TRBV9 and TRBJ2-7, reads DSGVTQTPKHLITATGQRVTLRCSPRSGDLSVYWYQQSLDQGLQFLIQYYNGEERAKGNILERFSAQQFPDLHSELNLSSLELGDSALYFCASSPRAGVSYEQYFGPGTRLTVT.

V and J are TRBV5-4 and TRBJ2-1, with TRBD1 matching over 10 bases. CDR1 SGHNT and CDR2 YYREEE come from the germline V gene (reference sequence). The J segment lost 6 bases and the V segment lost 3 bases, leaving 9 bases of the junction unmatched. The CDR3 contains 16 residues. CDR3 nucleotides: TGTGCCAGCAGCTCCCGGGACAGGGGAAATGGCAATGAGCAGTTCTTC. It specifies CASSSRDRGNGNEQFF.

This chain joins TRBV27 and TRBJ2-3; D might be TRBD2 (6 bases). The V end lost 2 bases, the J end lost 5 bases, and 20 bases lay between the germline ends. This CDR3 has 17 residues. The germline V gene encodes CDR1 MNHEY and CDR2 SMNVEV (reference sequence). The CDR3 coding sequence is TGTGCCAGCAGTTTAACGGGGCGGGCTACCGGGGGAGATACGCAGTATTTT. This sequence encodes CASSLTGRATGGDTQYF.

The CDR3 DNA reads TGTGCTAGTGGTTTAGACAGAATGGGAATGGGGGCAGATACGCAGTATTTT. The encoded protein is CASGLDRMGMGADTQYF. V gene TRBV12-5 combines with J gene TRBJ2-3; tentatively, D is TRBD1 or TRBD2 (5 bases each). The CDR3 loop spans 17 amino acids. Per the germline V gene, CDR1 is LGHNT and CDR2 is FRNRAP. V lost 3 bases and J 4 bases, leaving 20 bases between the germline ends.

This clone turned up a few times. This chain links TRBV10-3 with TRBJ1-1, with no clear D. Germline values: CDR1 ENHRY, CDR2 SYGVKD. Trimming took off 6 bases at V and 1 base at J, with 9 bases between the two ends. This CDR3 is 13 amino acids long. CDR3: CAIREGGNTEAFF. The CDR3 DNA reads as TGTGCCATCAGGGAGGGAGGGAACACTGAAGCTTTCTTT.

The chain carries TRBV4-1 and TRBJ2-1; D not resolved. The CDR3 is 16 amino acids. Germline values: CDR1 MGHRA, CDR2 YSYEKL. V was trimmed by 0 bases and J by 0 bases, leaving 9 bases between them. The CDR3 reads CASSQDLQLSYNEQFF. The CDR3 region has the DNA TGCGCCAGCAGCCAAGATTTACAGCTCTCCTACAATGAGCAGTTCTTC.

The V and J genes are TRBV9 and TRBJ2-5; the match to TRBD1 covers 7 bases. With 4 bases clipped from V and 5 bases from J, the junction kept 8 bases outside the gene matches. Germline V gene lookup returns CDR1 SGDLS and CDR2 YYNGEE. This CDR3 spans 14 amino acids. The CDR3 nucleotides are TGTGCCAGCAGCAAGGGACAGCTTGCGGAGACCCAGTACTTC. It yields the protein CASSKGQLAETQYF.

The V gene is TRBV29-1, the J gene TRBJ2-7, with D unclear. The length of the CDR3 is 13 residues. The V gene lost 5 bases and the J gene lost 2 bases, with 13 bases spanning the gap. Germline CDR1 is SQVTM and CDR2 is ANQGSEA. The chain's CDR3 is CSVILINTYEQYF. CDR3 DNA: TGCAGCGTTATCTTGATTAACACCTACGAGCAGTACTTC.

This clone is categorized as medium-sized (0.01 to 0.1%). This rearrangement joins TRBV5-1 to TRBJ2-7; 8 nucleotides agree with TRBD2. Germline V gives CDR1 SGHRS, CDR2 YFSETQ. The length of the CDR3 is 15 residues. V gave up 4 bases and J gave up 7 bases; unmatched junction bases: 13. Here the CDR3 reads CASSHPGGGVQEQYF. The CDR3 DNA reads TGCGCCAGCAGCCATCCCGGGGGGGGCGTGCAGGAGCAGTACTTC.

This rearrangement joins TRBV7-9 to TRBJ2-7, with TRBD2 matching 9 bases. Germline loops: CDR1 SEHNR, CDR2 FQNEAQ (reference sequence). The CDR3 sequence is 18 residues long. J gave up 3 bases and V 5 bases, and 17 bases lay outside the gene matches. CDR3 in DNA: TGTGCCAGCAGCCCTTTAACGGCCCCCGGACTAGCGATCTACGAGCAGTACTTC. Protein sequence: CASSPLTAPGLAIYEQYF.

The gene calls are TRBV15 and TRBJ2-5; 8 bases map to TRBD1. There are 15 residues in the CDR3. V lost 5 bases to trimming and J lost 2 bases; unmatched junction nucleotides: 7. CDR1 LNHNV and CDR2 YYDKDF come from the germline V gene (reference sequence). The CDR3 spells CATSPDRAGQETQYF. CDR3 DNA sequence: TGTGCCACCAGCCCGGACAGGGCAGGACAAGAGACCCAGTACTTC. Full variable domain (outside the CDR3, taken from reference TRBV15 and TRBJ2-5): DAMVIQNPRYQVTQFGKPVTLSCSQTLNHNVMYWYQQKSSQAPKLLFHYYDKDFNNEADTPDNFQSRRPNTSFCFLDIRSPGLGDTAMYLCATSPDRAGQETQYFGPGTRLLVL.

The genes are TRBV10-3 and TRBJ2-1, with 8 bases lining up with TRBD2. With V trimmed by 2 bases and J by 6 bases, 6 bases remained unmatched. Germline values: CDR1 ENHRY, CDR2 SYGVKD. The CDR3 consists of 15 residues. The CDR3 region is CAISERLAGGNEQFF. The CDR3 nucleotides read TGTGCCATCAGTGAGAGGCTAGCGGGTGGCAATGAGCAGTTCTTC.

CDR3 region: CASSDSTYEQYF. CDR3 sequence (DNA): TGTGCCAGTAGCGACAGTACCTACGAGCAGTACTTC. The chain carries TRBV19 and TRBJ2-7; perhaps TRBD1 as D (5 bases). This CDR3 contains 12 residues. Trimming took off 6 bases at V and 2 bases at J, with 8 bases between the two ends. The germline gives CDR1 LNHDA, CDR2 SQIVND (reference sequence).

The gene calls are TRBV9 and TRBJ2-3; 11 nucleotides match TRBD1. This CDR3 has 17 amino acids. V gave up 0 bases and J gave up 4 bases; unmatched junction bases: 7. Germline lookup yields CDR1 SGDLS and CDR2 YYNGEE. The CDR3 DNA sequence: TGTGCCAGCAGCGTAGCTCCCGGGACAGGGGGTGCAGATACGCAGTATTTT. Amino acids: CASSVAPGTGGADTQYF.

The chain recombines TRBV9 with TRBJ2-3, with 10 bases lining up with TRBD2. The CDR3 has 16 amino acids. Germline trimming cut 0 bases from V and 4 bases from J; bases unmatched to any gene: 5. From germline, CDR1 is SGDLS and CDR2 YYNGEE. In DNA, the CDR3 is TGTGCCAGCAGCGTAGGTACTAGCGGGATGGCAGATACGCAGTATTTT. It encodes CASSVGTSGMADTQYF.

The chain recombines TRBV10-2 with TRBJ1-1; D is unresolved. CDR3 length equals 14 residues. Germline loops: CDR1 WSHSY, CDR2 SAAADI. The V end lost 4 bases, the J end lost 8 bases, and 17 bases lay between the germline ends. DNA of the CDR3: TGCGCCAGCAGTGGACTGTTAGGACGGGCGGAAGCTTTCTTT. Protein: CASSGLLGRAEAFF.

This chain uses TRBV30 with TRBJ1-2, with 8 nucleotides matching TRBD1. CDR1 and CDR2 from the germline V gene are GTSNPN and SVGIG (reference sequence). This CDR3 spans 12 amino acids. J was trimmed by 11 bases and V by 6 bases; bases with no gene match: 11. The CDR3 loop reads CACSRDRPSYTF. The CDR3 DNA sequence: TGTGCCTGCTCCCGGGACAGGCCGAGTTACACCTTC.

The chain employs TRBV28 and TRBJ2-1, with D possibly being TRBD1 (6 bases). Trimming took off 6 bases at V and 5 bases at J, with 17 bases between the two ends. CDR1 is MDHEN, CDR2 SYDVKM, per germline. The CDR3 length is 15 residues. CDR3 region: CASSNRAPLDNEQFF. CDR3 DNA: TGTGCCAGCAGCAACAGGGCACCTTTGGACAATGAGCAGTTCTTC.

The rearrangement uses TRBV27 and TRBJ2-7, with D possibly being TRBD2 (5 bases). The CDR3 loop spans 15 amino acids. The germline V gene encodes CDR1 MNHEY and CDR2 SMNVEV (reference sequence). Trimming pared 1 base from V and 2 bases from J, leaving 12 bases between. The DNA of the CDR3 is TGTGCCAGCAGTTTATTAGAAGCGGCCCCCTACGAGCAGTACTTC. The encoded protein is CASSLLEAAPYEQYF.

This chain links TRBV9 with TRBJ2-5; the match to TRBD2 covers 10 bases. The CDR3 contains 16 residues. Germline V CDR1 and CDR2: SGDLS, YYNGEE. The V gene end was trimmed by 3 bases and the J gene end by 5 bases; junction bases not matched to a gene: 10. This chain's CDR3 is CASSGTSGRVSETQYF. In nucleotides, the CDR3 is TGTGCCAGCAGCGGGACTAGCGGACGGGTTTCGGAGACCCAGTACTTC.

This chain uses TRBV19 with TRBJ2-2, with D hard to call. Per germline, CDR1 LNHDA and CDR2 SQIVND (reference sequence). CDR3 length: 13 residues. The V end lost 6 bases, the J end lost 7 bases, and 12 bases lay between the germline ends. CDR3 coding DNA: TGTGCCAGTAGCATCGTGGGCGGCGGGGAGCTGTTTTTT. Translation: CASSIVGGGELFF.

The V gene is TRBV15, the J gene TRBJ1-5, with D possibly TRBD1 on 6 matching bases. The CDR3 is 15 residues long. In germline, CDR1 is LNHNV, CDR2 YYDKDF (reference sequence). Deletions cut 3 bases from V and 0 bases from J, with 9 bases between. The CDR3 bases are TGTGCCACCAGCAGCAGGGGTTATAGCAATCAGCCCCAGCATTTT. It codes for CATSSRGYSNQPQHF.

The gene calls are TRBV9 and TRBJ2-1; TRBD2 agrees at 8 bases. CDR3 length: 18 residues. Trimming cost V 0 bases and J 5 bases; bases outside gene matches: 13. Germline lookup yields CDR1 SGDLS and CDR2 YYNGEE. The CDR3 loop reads CASSVVPPTSDLNNEQFF. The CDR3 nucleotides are TGTGCCAGCAGCGTAGTTCCCCCGACTAGCGACCTAAACAATGAGCAGTTCTTC. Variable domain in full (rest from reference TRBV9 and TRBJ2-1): DSGVTQTPKHLITATGQRVTLRCSPRSGDLSVYWYQQSLDQGLQFLIQYYNGEERAKGNILERFSAQQFPDLHSELNLSSLELGDSALYFCASSVVPPTSDLNNEQFFGPGTRLTVL.

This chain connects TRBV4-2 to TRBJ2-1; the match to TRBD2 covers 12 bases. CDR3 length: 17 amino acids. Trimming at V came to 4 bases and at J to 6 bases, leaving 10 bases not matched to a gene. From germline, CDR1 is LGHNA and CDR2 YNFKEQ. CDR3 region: CASSPPTSGRAGNEQFF. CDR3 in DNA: TGTGCCAGCAGCCCCCCGACTAGCGGGAGAGCTGGCAATGAGCAGTTCTTC.

The CDR3: CASTPAGRKGDEQYF. The CDR3 DNA reads as TGTGCCAGCACCCCGGCGGGGAGGAAGGGGGACGAGCAGTACTTC. The V gene is TRBV28, the J gene TRBJ2-7; D possibly matches TRBD1 or TRBD2 (6 bases each). CDR1 is MDHEN, CDR2 SYDVKM, per germline. Deletions cut 7 bases from V and 5 bases from J, with 21 bases between. The CDR3 has 15 residues.

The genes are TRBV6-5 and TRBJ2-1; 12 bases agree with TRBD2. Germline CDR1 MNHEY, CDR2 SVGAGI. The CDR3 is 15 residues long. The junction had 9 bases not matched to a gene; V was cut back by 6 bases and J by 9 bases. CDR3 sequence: CASRVGLAGSVEQFF. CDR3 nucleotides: TGTGCCAGCAGGGTTGGACTAGCGGGATCTGTTGAGCAGTTCTTC.